This section outlines one T cell receptor beta chain sequence together with its context. Its antigen remains unidentified. Trimming stripped 1 base from V and 7 bases from J, with 12 bases between. CDR3 length: 14 residues. Using viral peptide pools, the ViraFEST assay grew out antigen-specific CD4+ T cells prior to sequencing. Subsequent to a culture period of under twelve days, CD4+ T cells were isolated. The study found no prior SARS-CoV-2 infection in the vaccine recipients, who tested negative for nucleocapsid antibodies. Data came from immunoSEQ multiplex PCR; TCRdb stores just in-frame clones and leaves some out. The table lists roughly 52,000 clones, roughly 70% of them singletons, with approximately 20% in the top ten. This entry is derived from a study of vaccination effects on CD4 cells after COVID-19.

This sequence originates from a human donor who received a COVID-19 vaccine. The source material was CD4+ T cells from PBMCs cultured with SARS-CoV-2 spike peptides, sampled before COVID-19 vaccination. The chain has TRBV5-7 and TRBJ1-5; weak D call: TRBD1 (6 bases). Being an ORF, TRBV5-7 has a function that is uncertain. The CDR3 region has the DNA TGTGCCAGCAGCTTGCCAGGGGTTGTCCAGCCCCAGCATTTT. It is translated as CASSLPGVVQPQHF.